This note documents a single TCR beta chain sequence. In the original analysis: How many nucleated cells were present was estimated from reference gene primer amplification. Assay used: immunoSEQ multiplex PCR; TCRdb lists only in-frame clones, some missing. V, J and clone size were drawn from that table, and D and trimming were deduced from the DNA. In the table there are roughly 440,000 clones, approximately 90% of which are singletons. The sample is drawn from a study of blood T cell repertoires in COVID-19. Study as a whole: There were acute and convalescent COVID-19 samples, and they came from the United States, Italy and Spain. PBMCs, B-cell-depleted T cells, or T cells provided the cDNA or gDNA that made up the material.

Germline assignment: CDR1 SGDLS and CDR2 YYNGEE. V lost 1 base, J lost 5 bases, and 2 bases stayed unmatched. This CDR3 is built from 13 residues. It was during active infection that Seattle patients were enrolled and then longitudinally followed. V usage is TRBV9 and J usage is TRBJ1-2, with 7 bases that match TRBD1. The sample comprised peripheral blood. The sequence derives from a woman between 45 and 60 years old with COVID-19, enrolled during active disease. CDR3 in amino acids: CASSVRDSYGYTF. Here the CDR3 DNA reads TGTGCCAGCAGCGTACGGGACAGTTATGGCTACACCTTC.